A selection of T cell receptor beta chains follows, all from one sample in a study of OX40 agonist ivuxolimab in advanced cancers. The data were produced by immunoSEQ multiplex PCR, yet TCRdb's version contains in-frame clones alone and is incomplete. The top ten clones hold about 11% of a sample with 43,000 or so clones, around 86% of them seen once. The input for sequencing was CD4+ or CD8+ T cells sorted from blood, taken in a trial of the OX40 agonist ivuxolimab. These receptors were collected from an adult with an advanced solid tumor such as melanoma, head and neck, liver or kidney cancer. Each CDR3 is given with its conserved first and last residue. The D gene is left open where the match is weak. Part of the rows lack a size; the others show once, few, many or a class for expanded clones.

D	V	size	J	DNA	CDR3
TRBD2	TRBV7-9	-	TRBJ2-1	TGTGCCAGCAGCTTACTAGCGGGGGGGCCTGAGCAGTTCTTC	CASSLLAGGPEQFF
-	TRBV29-1	-	TRBJ2-7	TGCAGCGTTGTCGAGTTAGCCAGCTACGAGCAGTACTTC	CSVVELASYEQYF
TRBD2	TRBV7-8	few	TRBJ2-2	TGTGCCAGCAGCCTAGCGGGGGCGGGAACCGGGGAGCTGTTTTTT	CASSLAGAGTGELFF
-	TRBV13	-	TRBJ2-5	TGTGCCAGCAGCTTAGGGGACACCGACCAAGAGACCCAGTACTTC	CASSLGDTDQETQYF
-	TRBV4-3	-	TRBJ2-7	TGCGCCAGCAGCCAAGGGCGGGGGCAAACCTACGAGCAGTACTTC	CASSQGRGQTYEQYF
-	TRBV7-9	-	TRBJ2-1	TGTGCCAGCAGCCAGGCAAATGAGCAGTTCTTC	CASSQANEQFF
-	TRBV9	-	TRBJ2-3	TGTGCCAGCAGCCCCCCGGGGGTTTCGACAGATACGCAGTATTTT	CASSPPGVSTDTQYF
TRBD2	TRBV29-1	-	TRBJ2-7	TGCAGCGTTGAACCGCTAGCGGGGGACTCCTACGAGCAGTACTTC	CSVEPLAGDSYEQYF
-	TRBV7-9	few	TRBJ2-7	TGTGCCAGCAGCCCAGATATCTCTAACGAGCAGTACTTC	CASSPDISNEQYF
-	TRBV4-2	-	TRBJ2-6	TGTGCCAGCAGCCTCATCACAGGGTTATCTGGGGCCAACGTCCTGACTTTC	CASSLITGLSGANVLTF
-	TRBV4-1	-	TRBJ1-1	TGCGCCAGCAGCCAAGATTCGAGGGTCACTGAAGCTTTCTTT	CASSQDSRVTEAFF
TRBD1	TRBV7-8	-	TRBJ2-1	TGTGCCAGCAGCCCGGACTTCGGGACAGGGAACAATGAGCAGTTCTTC	CASSPDFGTGNNEQFF
TRBD2	TRBV9	-	TRBJ2-3	TGTGCCAGCAGCGTAGTCGGCGGGGGGGGTACAGATACGCAGTATTTT	CASSVVGGGGTDTQYF
-	TRBV7-8	-	TRBJ2-3	TGTGCCAGCAGCTTTACCAGGGAGCTGGATACGCAGTATTTT	CASSFTRELDTQYF
TRBD2	TRBV28	-	TRBJ2-1	TGTGCCAGCAGTTTTAACCCGTTAACCGGGAGGGATGAGCAGTTCTTC	CASSFNPLTGRDEQFF
TRBD1	TRBV9	-	TRBJ2-1	TGTGCCAGCAGCGCCCAGGGACAGCGCTTCGGTGAGCAGTTCTTC	CASSAQGQRFGEQFF
-	TRBV7-2	-	TRBJ1-1	TGTGCCAGCAGCCCCCGGGGACCGCTGAACACTGAAGCTTTCTTT	CASSPRGPLNTEAFF
-	TRBV6-5	-	TRBJ2-7	TGTGCCAGCAGTCACCGGGACACCCGCTCCTACGAGCAGTACTTC	CASSHRDTRSYEQYF
TRBD2	TRBV7-9	-	TRBJ2-1	TGTGCCAGCAGCCCGCCCTTTGCGGGAGGGGATAATGAGCAGTTCTTC	CASSPPFAGGDNEQFF
TRBD1	TRBV7-9	-	TRBJ2-7	TGTGCCAGCAGCCAACAGGGGGGCTACGAGCAGTACTTC	CASSQQGGYEQYF
-	TRBV4-3	once	TRBJ2-2	TGCGCCAGCAGCCATTACACCGGGGAGCTGTTTTTT	CASSHYTGELFF
-	TRBV7-6	-	TRBJ1-1	TGTGCCAGCAGCAGGGGGGCTTCCATGAACACTGAAGCTTTCTTT	CASSRGASMNTEAFF
-	TRBV6-5	-	TRBJ2-5	TGTGCCAGCAGACTTCGGGGTGGGGAGACCCAGTACTTC	CASRLRGGETQYF
-	TRBV7-9	-	TRBJ1-2	TGTGCCAGCAGCCTCGGGACGGAGGGGGTTCGGTGGTTC	CASSLGTEGVRWF
-	TRBV27	-	TRBJ2-2	TGTGCCATCCGGACAAGGGGATACACCGGGGAGCTGTTTTTT	CAIRTRGYTGELFF
TRBD1	TRBV15	-	TRBJ2-7	TGTGCCACCAGCGTAGACAGGGGGCCATACTACGAGCAGTACTTC	CATSVDRGPYYEQYF
-	TRBV5-4	-	TRBJ1-6	TGTGCCAGCAGCTTGTCGAGCAGTCATTCACCCCTCCACTTT	CASSLSSSHSPLHF
-	TRBV4-2	-	TRBJ1-5	TGTGCCAGCAGCCAAGTGTGGGGCGCCAGCCAGCCCCAGCATTTT	CASSQVWGASQPQHF
-	TRBV7-7	-	TRBJ2-3	TGTGCCAGCAGCCCTCGATCCGGTCCCCGCACAGATACGCAGTATTTT	CASSPRSGPRTDTQYF
-	TRBV6-6	-	TRBJ1-2	TGTGCCAGCAGTTACTTCCTCCGGGACGAGGATGGCTACACCTTC	CASSYFLRDEDGYTF
-	TRBV7-9	-	TRBJ1-1	TGTGCCAGCAGCTTTGGGGAGATGTGGGCTTTCTTT	CASSFGEMWAFF
TRBD2	TRBV5-1	-	TRBJ2-1	TGCGCCAGCAGCGGAGCCGGGACTAGCGGCTACAATGAGCAGTTCTTC	CASSGAGTSGYNEQFF
-	TRBV7-9	-	TRBJ2-5	TGTGCCAGCAGCTTAGCGTACCCTAGCCGTCAAGAGACCCAGTACTTC	CASSLAYPSRQETQYF
-	TRBV6-1	-	TRBJ2-5	TGTGCCAGCAGTGAAGTGACCTTGGGCCCCCAAGAGACCCAGTACTTC	CASSEVTLGPQETQYF
-	TRBV10-3	-	TRBJ2-7	TGTGCCACCAGTGCCGAGCAGTACTTC	CATSAEQYF
-	TRBV5-4	-	TRBJ2-7	TGTGCCAGCAGCTTGGGGGACTACGAGCAGTACTTC	CASSLGDYEQYF
TRBD2	TRBV9	-	TRBJ2-1	TGTGCCAGCGCAAAAGGGGATAGCGGGAGGGCCGAACATGAGCAGTTCTTC	CASAKGDSGRAEHEQFF
-	TRBV15	once	TRBJ2-3	TGTGCCACCGGAGCTAAGGGGCGCACAGATACGCAGTATTTT	CATGAKGRTDTQYF
-	TRBV30	-	TRBJ2-1	TGTGCCTGGAGTGTCCCCCTAGAAAATGAGCAGTTCTTC	CAWSVPLENEQFF
TRBD1	TRBV14	-	TRBJ1-1	TGTGCCAGCAGCGCACGGACAGGGGGCACTGAAGCTTTCTTT	CASSARTGGTEAFF
-	TRBV5-5	-	TRBJ1-2	TGTGCCAGCAGCTTTGGGGCCCCGTTGGAGGACTATGGCTACACCTTC	CASSFGAPLEDYGYTF